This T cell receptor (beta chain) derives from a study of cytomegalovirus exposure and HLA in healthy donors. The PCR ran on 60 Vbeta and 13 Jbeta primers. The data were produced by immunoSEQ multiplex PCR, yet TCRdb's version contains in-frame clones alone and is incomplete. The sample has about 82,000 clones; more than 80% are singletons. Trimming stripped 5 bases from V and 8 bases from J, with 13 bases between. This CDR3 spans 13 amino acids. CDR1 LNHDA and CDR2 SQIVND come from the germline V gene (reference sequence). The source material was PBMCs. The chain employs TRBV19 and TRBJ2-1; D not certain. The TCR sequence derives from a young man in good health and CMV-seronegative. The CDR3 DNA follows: TGTGCCAGTAGTTTCACTCCCTCCGATGAGCAGTTCTTC. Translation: CASSFTPSDEQFF.